The 3 T cell receptor beta chains below come from one sample, sequenced in a study of T cells after yellow fever vaccination. TCRdb reprocessed the 5' RACE reads with MiXCR, giving one entry per CDR3 protein. Of roughly 310,000 distinct CDR3 sequences listed, approximately 9% are singletons. The starting material was PBMCs, obtained on the day of the first yellow fever vaccination. All receptors derive from a young man who received the YFV17D yellow fever vaccine.

This chain joins TRBV15 and TRBJ2-7; D is ambiguous. Trimming removed 0 bases at V and 4 bases at J, with 7 bases between. The germline V gene encodes CDR1 LNHNV and CDR2 YYDKDF (reference sequence). The length of the CDR3 is 13 residues. The CDR3 region is CATSRDLQYEQYV. CDR3 nucleotide sequence: TGTGCCACCAGCAGAGATTTACAGTACGAGCAGTACGTC.

As to this clonotype: This may be a read error: a much more frequent sequence differs by one nucleotide. The chain recombines TRBV5-1 with TRBJ2-7, with 10 bases aligning to TRBD1. This CDR3 spans 15 amino acids. Germline V gene lookup returns CDR1 SGHRS and CDR2 YFSETQ. CDR3 bases: TGCGCCGGCAGCCCCTTTCCGACAGGGGGCTGGGAGCAGTACGTC. Translating it yields CAGSPFPTGGWEQYV.

This clonotype was observed many times. The rearrangement links TRBV4-1 to TRBJ2-2; D possibly corresponds to TRBD2 (6 bases). This CDR3 contains 17 residues. Per the germline V gene, CDR1 is MGHRA and CDR2 is YSYEKL. Trimming removed 4 bases at V and 0 bases at J, with 15 bases between. CDR3 amino acids: CASSLAAGHPNTGELFF. CDR3 nucleotides: TGCGCCAGCAGCCTAGCGGCTGGCCACCCGAACACCGGGGAGCTGTTTTTT.